This T cell receptor beta chain was recovered during a study of regulatory T cells in long-lasting Graves disease (dated by TCRdb to about 2021). The study in broad terms: Newly diagnosed Graves' disease patients had taken antithyroid drugs for less than 3 months. A total of around 35 samples underwent TCR sequencing: about 13 from persistent and roughly 20 from newly diagnosed Graves' disease patients. Persistent Graves' disease patients were compared with newly diagnosed Graves' disease patients by peripheral blood TCR sequencing and RNA sequencing. The study was conducted in China and was registered as a clinical trial. General conclusions and limits of the study: The study examined only peripheral blood because the primary lesion, thyroid tissue, could not be accessed. The authors noted that the small sample size was a limitation that may lower accuracy. Only the TCR beta chain was sequenced and analyzed. Persistent patients shared more public clonotypes among themselves (over 2,500) than newly diagnosed patients did (roughly 920). Compared with newly diagnosed patients, persistent Graves' disease patients had lower TCR Shannon entropy and fewer highly expanded clones, which suggests clonal expansion. TRBV28, TRBJ1-2 and TRBJ2-5 were preferentially used in persistent disease, while TRBV20-1 and TRBJ2-1 were favored in newly diagnosed disease.

The sample's time point label, in plain terms: newly diagnosed GD, antithyroid drugs for less than 3 months. For both TCR sequencing and RNA sequencing, RNA was extracted from PBMCs using TRIzol. The diagnosis of Graves' disease followed American Thyroid Association guidelines. Patients for the study were recruited at an endocrinology department in Xi'an, China. Each patient gave 9 to 10 milliliters of peripheral blood, collected in an EDTA anticoagulant tube. PBMCs were isolated by Ficoll Paque Plus density gradient separation without further T cell sorting. RNA quality was checked with an Agilent 2100 Bioanalyzer and agarose gel, and concentration with a NanoDrop 2000. The sample holds many counts of this clonotype. This clone's antigen is unknown. Base qualities are not provided; no much larger clone lies one nucleotide away. Library construction relied on multiplex PCR. Reads for this sample came from an Illumina HiSeq 4000. To build TCR beta libraries, CDR3 regions were amplified by Arm-PCR using iRepertoire HTBI primers. Gel purification was performed on PCR products prior to sequencing. From the authors' description of their analysis: Gene usage analysis of CDR3 amino acid clonotypes used the approximately 62 TRBV and 14 to 15 TRBJ segments found across samples. COPE and FqMerger were used to merge filtered high-quality paired reads into contigs. BLAST was used to align contigs to IMGT TRBV, TRBD and TRBJ reference genes, with CDR3 defined following IMGT. Any clonotype with a frequency above 0.1% was classified as a highly expanded clone. Repertoire diversity was measured by Shannon entropy, and V-J evenness by the Gini coefficient. A clonotype was considered public if more than one individual shared it. TCRdb cleaned the public reads at Q25 with fastp, built clones with MiXCR and kept in-frame beta chains. Rows are unified per CDR3 protein, each entry keeping the most common DNA and genes. The V and J calls, along with clone size, are taken from TCRdb and not from the paper's own processing. In all, the sample holds fewer than 350,000 distinct CDR3 sequences, and 18% of those were seen once. The ten largest clones capture approximately 35% of the sample.

Taken from cysteine to phenylalanine, the CDR3 has 17 residues. CDR3 DNA is the only sequence kept; it has 51 bases, read in frame from the first base. CDR1 and CDR2 (MNHNS, SASEGT) derive from the germline V gene. Trimming removed 5 bases from V and 4 bases from J; the gene matches leave 11 bases unexplained. The starting material was peripheral blood mononuclear cells (PBMCs), obtained at new diagnosis, from a patient treated with antithyroid drugs. The clonotype originates from a female donor with Graves disease. The sequence joins TRBV6-1 to TRBJ2-1, and 10 junctional nucleotides match TRBD2. The DNA reads TGTGCCAGCAGTAACACGGAGACTAGCGGGCAATACAATGAGCAGTTCTTC. The resulting protein is CASSNTETSGQYNEQFF.